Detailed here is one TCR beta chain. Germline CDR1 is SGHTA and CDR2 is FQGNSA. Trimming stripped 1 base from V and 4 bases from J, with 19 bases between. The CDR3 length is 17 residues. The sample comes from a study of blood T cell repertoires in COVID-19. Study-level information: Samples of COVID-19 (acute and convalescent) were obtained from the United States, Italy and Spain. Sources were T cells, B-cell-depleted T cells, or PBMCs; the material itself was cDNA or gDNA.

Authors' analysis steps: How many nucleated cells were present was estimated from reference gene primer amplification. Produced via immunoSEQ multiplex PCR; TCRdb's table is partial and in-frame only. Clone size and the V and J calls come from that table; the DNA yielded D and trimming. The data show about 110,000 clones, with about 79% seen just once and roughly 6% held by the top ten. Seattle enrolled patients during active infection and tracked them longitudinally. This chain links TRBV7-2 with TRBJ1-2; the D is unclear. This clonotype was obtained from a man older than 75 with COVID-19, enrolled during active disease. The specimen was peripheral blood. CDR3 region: CASSLDPTSPSVYGYTF. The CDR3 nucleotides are TGTGCCAGCAGCTTAGACCCTACCTCCCCGTCGGTCTATGGCTACACCTTC.